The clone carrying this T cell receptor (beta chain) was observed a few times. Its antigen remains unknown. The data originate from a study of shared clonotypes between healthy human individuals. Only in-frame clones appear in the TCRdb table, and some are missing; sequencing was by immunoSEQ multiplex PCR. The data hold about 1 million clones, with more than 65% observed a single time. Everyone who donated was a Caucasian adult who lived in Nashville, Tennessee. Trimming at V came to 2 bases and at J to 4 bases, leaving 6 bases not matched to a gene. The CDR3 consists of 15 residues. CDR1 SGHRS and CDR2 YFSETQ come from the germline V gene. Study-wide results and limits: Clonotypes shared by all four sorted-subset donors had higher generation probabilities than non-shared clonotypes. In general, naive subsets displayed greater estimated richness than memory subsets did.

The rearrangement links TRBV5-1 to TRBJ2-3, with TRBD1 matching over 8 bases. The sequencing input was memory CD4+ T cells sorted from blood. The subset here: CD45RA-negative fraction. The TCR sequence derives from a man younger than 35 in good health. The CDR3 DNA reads TGCGCCAGCAGCTTCGGCCAGGGGGCATCAGATACGCAGTATTTT. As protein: CASSFGQGASDTQYF. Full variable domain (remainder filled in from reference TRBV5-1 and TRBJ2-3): KAGVTQTPRYLIKTRGQQVTLSCSPISGHRSVSWYQQTPGQGLQFLFEYFSETQRNKGNFPGRFSGRQFSNSRSEMNVSTLELGDSALYLCASSFGQGASDTQYFGPGTRLTVL.